The rows below give T cell receptor beta chains drawn from one sample of a study of post-analysis software for immune sequencing data. TCRdb used MiXCR to reprocess the PCR reads, holding one entry per CDR3 protein. The table shows roughly 600,000 distinct CDR3 sequences, with 44% occurring only once. Sequencing input: blood. All receptors come from a girl under 18 with multiple sclerosis. CDR3s include the opening cysteine and the closing phenylalanine or tryptophan. Each record gives: J gene, clone size, D gene, V gene, CDR3 DNA, CDR3 protein. A D gene is named only where the DNA matches it firmly. Only part of the rows carry a size: once, few, many, or a class if the clone is expanded.

TRBJ2-3 | . | TRBD1 | TRBV11-2 | TGTGCCAGCAGCTTAGCGCAGGTCGGCAGGGGGGATACGCAGTATTTT | CASSLAQVGRGDTQYF
TRBJ1-5 | . | TRBD1 | TRBV4-1 | TGCGCCAGCAGCCAGTGGACAGGTCGCAATCAGCCCCAGCATTTT | CASSQWTGRNQPQHF
TRBJ2-3 | . | . | TRBV28 | TGTGCCAGCAGTTTATTGCGGCGGCCCAGACCTAGCACAGATACGCAGTATTTT | CASSLLRRPRPSTDTQYF
TRBJ2-7 | . | . | TRBV29-1 | TGCAGCGTGGTGAAGAGGTCCAGGTCAGACGAGCAGTACTTC | CSVVKRSRSDEQYF
TRBJ2-1 | . | TRBD2 | TRBV28 | TGTGCCAGCAGTTTAATAAGCGGGAACAATGAGCAGTTCTTC | CASSLISGNNEQFF
TRBJ2-5 | few | TRBD1 | TRBV5-1 | TGCGCCAGCAGGAAGGGACAGCACCAAGAGACCCAGTACTTC | CASRKGQHQETQYF
TRBJ2-1 | . | . | TRBV4-2 | TGTGCCAGTTCAGCGGCCTCCTACAATGAGCAGTTCTTC | CASSAASYNEQFF
TRBJ2-5 | . | TRBD1 | TRBV12-3/TRBV12-4 | TGTGCCAGCAGAGACCGGGACAGGGGGGCCCAAGAGACCCAGTACTTC | CASRDRDRGAQETQYF
TRBJ2-3 | . | . | TRBV7-8 | TGTGCCAGCAGCTTAGATGGACTGGCGGGATTAACCACAGATACGCAGTATTTT | CASSLDGLAGLTTDTQYF
TRBJ2-7 | . | TRBD2 | TRBV4-1 | TGCGCCAGCAGCATTACTAGCGGGACTTACAATGAGCAGTACTTC | CASSITSGTYNEQYF
TRBJ1-5 | . | . | TRBV28 | TGTGCCAGCAGCCTTGCGCGATGGCGACGGGATCAGCCCCAGCATTTT | CASSLARWRRDQPQHF
TRBJ2-7 | . | TRBD2 | TRBV9 | TGTGCCAGCAGCGTATCTCTAGCGGCCCCAGACGAGCAGTACTTC | CASSVSLAAPDEQYF
TRBJ2-7 | . | TRBD1 | TRBV6-5 | TGTGCCAGCACCAAGGGCACAGGGGCCTACGAGCAGTACTTC | CASTKGTGAYEQYF
TRBJ1-1 | . | . | TRBV11-2 | TGTGCCAGCAGCCTCAATAGGGCGTACACTGAAGCTTTCTTT | CASSLNRAYTEAFF
TRBJ1-4 | . | TRBD1 | TRBV7-9 | TGTGCCAGCAGCTTTGGGCCCTCTCAAAGTGACAGGGGAGGTGAAAAACTGTTTTTT | CASSFGPSQSDRGGEKLFF